Listed below are T cell receptor beta chains from one sample, sequenced in a study of cytomegalovirus exposure and HLA in healthy donors. Using immunoSEQ multiplex PCR, the repertoire was profiled, and TCRdb retains in-frame clones only, with some absent. Of about 130,000 clones listed, 60% to 80% are singletons. The sample was PBMCs. The receptors here all came from a woman between 50 and 59 years old in good health and CMV-seronegative. Each CDR3 is given with its conserved first and last residue. A D gene is named only where the DNA matches it firmly. Size is omitted from some rows. Given values are once, few, many or a class for expanded clones.

D gene	V gene	clone size	J gene	CDR3 protein
-	TRBV5-6	-	TRBJ1-3	CASRRGTISGNTIYF
-	TRBV10-3	-	TRBJ1-1	CAISEPGAANTEAFF
-	TRBV7-2	-	TRBJ2-7	CASSPTGYEQYF
-	TRBV7-9	-	TRBJ2-7	CASSLSLGSAAEQYF
-	TRBV9	-	TRBJ2-1	CASSVSGGDYNEQFF
-	TRBV7-2	few	TRBJ1-3	CASSLREESGNTIYF
-	TRBV28	-	TRBJ2-7	CASTREPYEQYF
-	TRBV19	-	TRBJ1-6	CASRDSGSPLHF
-	TRBV30	-	TRBJ2-2	CAWSVLSPGELFF
TRBD2	TRBV10-1	-	TRBJ2-7	CASSGPSGREGYEQYF
-	TRBV10-3	-	TRBJ1-2	CAITGGGDNYGYTF
TRBD2	TRBV14	-	TRBJ2-7	CASSLSGTPYEQYF
-	TRBV7-9	-	TRBJ1-1	CSSSLGQNTEAFF
-	TRBV11-3	-	TRBJ2-5	CASSLGYRQTQETQYF
-	TRBV5-1	-	TRBJ2-3	CASSLAGIRADTQYF
-	TRBV15	-	TRBJ1-2	CATSRDFSTGNYGYTF
TRBD2	TRBV30	-	TRBJ2-5	CAWAKGLAVMETQYF
-	TRBV28	-	TRBJ1-5	CASSLDRLLNQPQHF
-	TRBV7-9	-	TRBJ2-2	CASSLDSSGELFF
-	TRBV30	-	TRBJ1-1	CAWSGQNTEAFF
TRBD1	TRBV7-9	few	TRBJ1-1	CSSSSPYRTGNTEAFF
-	TRBV7-2	few	TRBJ2-1	CASSLDGGQYNEQFF
TRBD1	TRBV11-2	-	TRBJ1-2	CASSSEQGAFLYGYTF
TRBD2	TRBV28	few	TRBJ2-1	CASFIGTSGRYNEQFF
TRBD2	TRBV28	-	TRBJ2-5	CASSYPGLAGGGETQYF
TRBD1	TRBV5-8	-	TRBJ2-1	CASSQGQQYNEQFF
TRBD2	TRBV7-6	-	TRBJ2-1	CASSPEGLAGQNEQFF
TRBD2	TRBV2	once	TRBJ2-1	CASRPSGRETINEQFF
-	TRBV2	once	TRBJ1-2	CASTETPIYYGYTF
TRBD2	TRBV18	-	TRBJ2-7	CASSPRSGSYEQYF
TRBD1	TRBV7-9	once	TRBJ2-7	CSSSKQDRGLSYEQYF
TRBD1	TRBV28	-	TRBJ2-2	CASLRQGDTGELFF
-	TRBV7-2	-	TRBJ2-1	CASSLASWSSYNEQFF
TRBD1	TRBV28	-	TRBJ2-7	CASRETGTGDEQYF
-	TRBV4-3	-	TRBJ2-1	CASSQDASGSSYNEQFF
-	TRBV25-1	once	TRBJ2-2	CASSEYAGTGELFF
-	TRBV15	-	TRBJ2-4	CATSRAGTKNIQYF
-	TRBV13	-	TRBJ1-3	CASSLSGGNTIYF
-	TRBV20-1	few	TRBJ2-7	CSASETYEQYF
TRBD1	TRBV29-1	-	TRBJ1-3	CSVWATGSGNTIYF
TRBD1	TRBV27	few	TRBJ2-7	CASSLPGQGIYEQYF
-	TRBV7-2	few	TRBJ2-7	CASSQESTGNPYF
-	TRBV4-3	-	TRBJ1-1	CASSQNRVNTEAFF
TRBD1	TRBV19	-	TRBJ1-1	CASSPGQAGVTEAFF
-	TRBV27	-	TRBJ2-7	CASSWGQAYEQYF
-	TRBV21-1	few	TRBJ2-3	CARSKSRAYTDTQYF
-	TRBV6-1	-	TRBJ2-4	CASRNLAWDIQYF
-	TRBV30	-	TRBJ2-5	CAWSVNSQETQYF
TRBD2	TRBV5-4	-	TRBJ2-3	CASSLGGRTQYF
TRBD1	TRBV5-1	few	TRBJ2-7	CASRWGTGGGEQYF
-	TRBV19	few	TRBJ2-3	CASSIGGRVTDTQYF
-	TRBV4-3	-	TRBJ1-1	CASSQSARGGIMNTEAFF
-	TRBV6-5	-	TRBJ1-4	CASKYSLTGEKLFF